This TCR beta chain came from a study of regulatory T cells in long-lasting Graves disease. Study-wide points: TRBV28 was favored in persistent disease, as were TRBJ1-2 and TRBJ2-5.

A few counts support this clonotype. What it recognizes is unknown. Time point given: newly diagnosed GD, antithyroid drugs for less than 3 months. With RNA extracted from PBMCs as input, the TCR library was made. Diagnosing Graves' disease relied on the American Thyroid Association guidelines. CDR3-region Arm-PCR and iRepertoire HTBI primers produced the TCR beta libraries. TCRdb processed the multiplex PCR reads anew with MiXCR; each CDR3 protein has one entry. The sample has hundreds of thousands of distinct CDR3 sequences, over 15% seen once; the top ten hold approximately 30%. The CDR3 runs to 13 residues. V dropped 3 bases and J dropped 8 bases, with 13 bases sitting between them. These same data were also listed under a study on T cells in Graves' hyperthyroidism and ophthalmopathy. As reported in that work: Most thyroid clonotypes expanded above 0.001 were also detected in blood. Before onset, by a median of 6.5 months, the model predicted ophthalmopathy.

This TCR came from a man aged 40-49 years with Graves disease. The sequencing here drew on peripheral blood mononuclear cells (PBMCs), taken at new diagnosis, from a patient treated with antithyroid drugs. The rearrangement links TRBV12-3 or TRBV12-4 to TRBJ1-2; D ambiguous. The CDR3 region has the DNA TGTGCCAGCAGTTTCGAGGGAATGAGGGGCTACACCTTC. Translated: CASSFEGMRGYTF.